This TCR beta chain was observed in a study of OX40 agonist ivuxolimab in advanced cancers. Overall study results and limits: Fewer expanded clones were found on average in CD4+ than in CD8+ T cells.

Here immunoSEQ multiplex PCR was the method, and the copy in TCRdb shows in-frame clones only, minus some. In the table there are 11,000 to 15,000 clones, almost 80% of which are singletons. This clone occurred once. Its antigen is still unknown. Blood sampling took place at baseline, cycle 4 day 1, and cycle 7 day 1. The V end was cut by 5 bases, the J end by 3 bases, with 5 bases between. The CDR3 consists of 11 residues. Germline lookup yields CDR1 SGHAT and CDR2 FQNNGV. This receptor was identified in an adult with an advanced solid tumor such as melanoma, head and neck, liver or kidney cancer. This material consisted of CD4+ or CD8+ T cells sorted from blood, taken in a trial of the OX40 agonist ivuxolimab. The chain is built from TRBV11-2 and TRBJ2-7; D remains ambiguous. CDR3: CASSHNYEQYF. Here the CDR3 DNA reads TGTGCCAGCAGCCATAACTACGAGCAGTACTTC.